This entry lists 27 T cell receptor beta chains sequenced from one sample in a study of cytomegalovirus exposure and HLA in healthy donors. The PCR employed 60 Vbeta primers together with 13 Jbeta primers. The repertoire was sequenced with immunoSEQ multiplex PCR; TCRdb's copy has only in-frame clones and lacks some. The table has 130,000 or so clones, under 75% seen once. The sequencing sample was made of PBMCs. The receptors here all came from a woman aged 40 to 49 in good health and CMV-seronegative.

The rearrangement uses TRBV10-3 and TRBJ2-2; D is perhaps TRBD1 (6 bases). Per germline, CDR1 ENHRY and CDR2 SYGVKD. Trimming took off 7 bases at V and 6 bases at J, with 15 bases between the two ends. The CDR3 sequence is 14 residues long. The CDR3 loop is CAITDGRGPGELFF. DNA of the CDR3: TGTGCCATCACCGACGGCAGGGGTCCCGGGGAGCTGTTTTTT.

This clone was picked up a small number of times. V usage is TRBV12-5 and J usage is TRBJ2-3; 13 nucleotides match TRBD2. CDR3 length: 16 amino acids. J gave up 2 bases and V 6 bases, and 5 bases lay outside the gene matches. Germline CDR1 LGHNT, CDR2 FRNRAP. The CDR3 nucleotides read TGTGCTAGTGGCCCGGGACTAGCGGGAAACACAGATACGCAGTATTTT. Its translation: CASGPGLAGNTDTQYF.

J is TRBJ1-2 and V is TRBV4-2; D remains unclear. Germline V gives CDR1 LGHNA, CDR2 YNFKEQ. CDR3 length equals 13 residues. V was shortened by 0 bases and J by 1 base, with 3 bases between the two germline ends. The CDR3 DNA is TGTGCCAGCAGCCAAGAACTTAACTATGGCTACACCTTC. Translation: CASSQELNYGYTF.

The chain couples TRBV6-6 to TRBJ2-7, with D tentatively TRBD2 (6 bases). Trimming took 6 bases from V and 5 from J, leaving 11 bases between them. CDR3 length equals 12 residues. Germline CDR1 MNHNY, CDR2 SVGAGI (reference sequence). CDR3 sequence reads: CASRPAGNEQYF. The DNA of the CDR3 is TGTGCCAGCAGGCCGGCGGGGAACGAGCAGTACTTC.

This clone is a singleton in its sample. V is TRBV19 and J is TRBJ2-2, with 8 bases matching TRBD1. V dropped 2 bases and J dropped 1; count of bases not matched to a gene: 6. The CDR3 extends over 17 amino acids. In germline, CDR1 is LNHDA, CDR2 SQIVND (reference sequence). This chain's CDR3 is CASSISRQGRNTGELFF. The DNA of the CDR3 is TGTGCCAGTAGTATAAGTAGACAGGGGAGGAACACCGGGGAGCTGTTTTTT.

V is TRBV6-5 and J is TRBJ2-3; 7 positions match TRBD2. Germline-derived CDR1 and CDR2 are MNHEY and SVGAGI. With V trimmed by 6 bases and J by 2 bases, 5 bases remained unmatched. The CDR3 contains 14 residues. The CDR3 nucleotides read TGTGCCAGCAGCCCGGGACTACTCACAGATACGCAGTATTTT. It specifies CASSPGLLTDTQYF.

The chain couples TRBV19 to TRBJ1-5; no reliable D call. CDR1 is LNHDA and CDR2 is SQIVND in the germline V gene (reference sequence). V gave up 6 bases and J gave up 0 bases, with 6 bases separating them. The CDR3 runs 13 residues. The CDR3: CASRLYSNQPQHF. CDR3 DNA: TGTGCCAGTAGACTCTATAGCAATCAGCCCCAGCATTTT.

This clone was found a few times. The CDR3: CASSPPAAGQNTEAFF. The CDR3, as DNA: TGTGCCAGCAGTCCCCCTGCGGCGGGGCAGAACACTGAAGCTTTCTTT. The chain combines TRBV28 with TRBJ1-1, with D possibly matching TRBD1 (5 bases). The CDR3 covers 16 residues. Between the trimmed V and J ends, which lost 5 bases and 1 base, there was a span of 17 bases. Germline V gene lookup returns CDR1 MDHEN and CDR2 SYDVKM.

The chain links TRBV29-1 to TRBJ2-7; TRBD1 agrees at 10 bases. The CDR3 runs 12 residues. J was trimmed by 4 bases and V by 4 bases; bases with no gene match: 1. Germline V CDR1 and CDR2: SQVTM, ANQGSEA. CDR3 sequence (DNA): TGCAGCGTTGGGGACAGGGGTTACGAGCAGTACTTC. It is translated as CSVGDRGYEQYF.

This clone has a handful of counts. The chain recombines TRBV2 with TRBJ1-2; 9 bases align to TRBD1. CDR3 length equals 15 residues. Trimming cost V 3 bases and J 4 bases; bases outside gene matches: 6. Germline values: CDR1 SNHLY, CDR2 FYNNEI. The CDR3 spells CASSDGQGQGYGYTF. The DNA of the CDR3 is TGTGCCAGCAGTGATGGCCAGGGACAGGGCTATGGCTACACCTTC.

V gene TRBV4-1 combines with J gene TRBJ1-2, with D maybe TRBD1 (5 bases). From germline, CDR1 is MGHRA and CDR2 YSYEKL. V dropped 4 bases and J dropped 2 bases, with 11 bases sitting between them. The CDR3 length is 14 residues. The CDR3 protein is CASSPGRVNYGYTF. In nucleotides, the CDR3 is TGCGCCAGCAGCCCCGGCAGGGTCAACTATGGCTACACCTTC.

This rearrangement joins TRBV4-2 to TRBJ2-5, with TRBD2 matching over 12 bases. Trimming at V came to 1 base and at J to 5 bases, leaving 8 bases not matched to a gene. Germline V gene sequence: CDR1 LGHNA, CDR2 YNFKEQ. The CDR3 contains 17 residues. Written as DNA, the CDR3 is TGTGCCAGCAGCCAAGTTCTGACTAGCGGGGGTGGGGAGACCCAGTACTTC. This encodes CASSQVLTSGGGETQYF.

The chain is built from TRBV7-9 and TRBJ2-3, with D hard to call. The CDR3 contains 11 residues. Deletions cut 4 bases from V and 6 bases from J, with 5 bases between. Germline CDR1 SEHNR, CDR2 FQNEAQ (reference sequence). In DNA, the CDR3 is TGTGCCAGCAGCTCCGTGGATACGCAGTATTTT. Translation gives CASSSVDTQYF.

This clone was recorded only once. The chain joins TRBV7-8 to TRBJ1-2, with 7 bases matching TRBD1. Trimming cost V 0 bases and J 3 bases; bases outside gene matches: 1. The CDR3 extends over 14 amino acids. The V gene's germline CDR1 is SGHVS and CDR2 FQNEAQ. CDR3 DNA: TGTGCCAGCAGCTTAGCCGACAGGGACTATGGCTACACCTTC. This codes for CASSLADRDYGYTF.

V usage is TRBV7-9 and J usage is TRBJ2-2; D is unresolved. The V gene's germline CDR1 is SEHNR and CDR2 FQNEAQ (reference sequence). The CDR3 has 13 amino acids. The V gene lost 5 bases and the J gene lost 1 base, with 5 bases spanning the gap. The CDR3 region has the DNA TGTGCCAGCAGCGCAGGGAACACCGGGGAGCTGTTTTTT. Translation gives CASSAGNTGELFF.

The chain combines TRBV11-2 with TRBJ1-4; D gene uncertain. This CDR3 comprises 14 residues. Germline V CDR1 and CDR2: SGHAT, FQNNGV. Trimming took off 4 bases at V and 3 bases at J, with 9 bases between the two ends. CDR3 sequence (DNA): TGTGCCAGCAGCTCCGAAACAGCTAATGAAAAACTGTTTTTT. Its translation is CASSSETANEKLFF.

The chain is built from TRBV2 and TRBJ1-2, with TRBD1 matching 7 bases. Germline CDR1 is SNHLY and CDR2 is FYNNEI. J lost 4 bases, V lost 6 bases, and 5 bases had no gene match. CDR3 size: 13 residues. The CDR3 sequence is CASSRDSSYGYTF. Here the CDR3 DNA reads TGTGCCAGCAGCCGGGACAGCAGCTATGGCTACACCTTC.

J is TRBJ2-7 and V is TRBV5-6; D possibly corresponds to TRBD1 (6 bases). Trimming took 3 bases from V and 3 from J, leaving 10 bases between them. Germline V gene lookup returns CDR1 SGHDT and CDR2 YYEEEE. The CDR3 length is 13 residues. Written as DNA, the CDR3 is TGTGCCAGCAGCTCCGGACAGTACTACGAGCAGTACTTC. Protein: CASSSGQYYEQYF.

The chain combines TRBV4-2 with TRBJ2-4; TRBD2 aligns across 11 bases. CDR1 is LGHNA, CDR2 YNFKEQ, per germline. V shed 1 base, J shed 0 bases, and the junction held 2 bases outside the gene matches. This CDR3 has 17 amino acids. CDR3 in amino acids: CASSQVAGGLAKNIQYF. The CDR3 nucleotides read TGTGCCAGCAGCCAAGTAGCGGGGGGGCTAGCCAAAAACATTCAGTACTTC.

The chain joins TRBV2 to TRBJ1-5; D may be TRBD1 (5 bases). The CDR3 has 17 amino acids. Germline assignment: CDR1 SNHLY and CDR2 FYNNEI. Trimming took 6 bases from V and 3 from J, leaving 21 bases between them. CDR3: CASSHPQKGGDNQPQHF. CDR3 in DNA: TGTGCCAGCAGCCATCCCCAGAAGGGAGGGGACAATCAGCCCCAGCATTTT.

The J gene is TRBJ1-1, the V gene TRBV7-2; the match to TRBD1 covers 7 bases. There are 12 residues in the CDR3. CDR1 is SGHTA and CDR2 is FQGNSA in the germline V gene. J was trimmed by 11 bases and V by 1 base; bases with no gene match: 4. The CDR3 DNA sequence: TGTGCCAGCAGCTTAGAAAGGGGGCTTGCTTTCTTT. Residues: CASSLERGLAFF.

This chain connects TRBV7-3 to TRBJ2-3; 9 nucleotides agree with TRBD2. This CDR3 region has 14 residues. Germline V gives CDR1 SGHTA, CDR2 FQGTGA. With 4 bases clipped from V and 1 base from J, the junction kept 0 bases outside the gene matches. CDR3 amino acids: CASSSSGGTDTQYF. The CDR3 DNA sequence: TGTGCCAGCAGCTCTAGCGGGGGCACAGATACGCAGTATTTT.

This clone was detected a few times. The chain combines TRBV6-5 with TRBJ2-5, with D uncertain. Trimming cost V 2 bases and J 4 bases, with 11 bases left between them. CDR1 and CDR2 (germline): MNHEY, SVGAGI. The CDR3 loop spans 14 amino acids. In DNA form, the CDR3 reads TGTGCCAGCAGTTACCTTTTGGGCAGAGAGACCCAGTACTTC. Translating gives CASSYLLGRETQYF.

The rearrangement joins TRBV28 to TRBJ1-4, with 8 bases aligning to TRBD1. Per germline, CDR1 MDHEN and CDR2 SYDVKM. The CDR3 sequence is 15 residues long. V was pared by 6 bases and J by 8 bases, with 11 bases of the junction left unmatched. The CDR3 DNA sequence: TGTGCCAGCAGCTTAGCCGGGACAGGTGGAGAAAAACTGTTTTTT. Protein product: CASSLAGTGGEKLFF.

The CDR3 region has the DNA TGTGCCACCAGCAGAGATCAAAACACTGAAGCTTTCTTT. Translated: CATSRDQNTEAFF. The V and J genes are TRBV15 and TRBJ1-1, with D unresolved. In germline, CDR1 is LNHNV, CDR2 YYDKDF (reference sequence). The V end lost 0 bases, the J end lost 2 bases, and 4 bases lay between the germline ends. This CDR3 region has 13 residues.

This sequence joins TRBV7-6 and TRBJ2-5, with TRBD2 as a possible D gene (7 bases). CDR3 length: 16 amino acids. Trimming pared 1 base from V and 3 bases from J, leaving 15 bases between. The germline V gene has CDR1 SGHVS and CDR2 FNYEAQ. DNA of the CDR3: TGTGCCAGCAGCTTAGTTAGGGGCGGGGGCAAAGAGACCCAGTACTTC. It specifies CASSLVRGGGKETQYF.

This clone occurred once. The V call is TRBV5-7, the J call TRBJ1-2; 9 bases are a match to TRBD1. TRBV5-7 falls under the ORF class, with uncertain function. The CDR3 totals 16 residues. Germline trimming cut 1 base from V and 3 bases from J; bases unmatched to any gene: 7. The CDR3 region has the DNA TGTGCCAGCAGCTTGACAGGGGGCGCCTCCGACTATGGCTACACCTTC. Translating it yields CASSLTGGASDYGYTF.